Listed below are T cell receptor beta chains from one sample, sequenced in a study of response to subunit inactivated influenza vaccine. One entry per CDR3 protein, called by TCRdb with MiXCR from the RT-PCR reads. The repertoire holds just under 550,000 distinct CDR3 sequences, with 20% to 25% as singletons. These same data were also listed under a study on T cells expressing NK-cell markers.

The specimen comprised CD4+ T cells sorted from PBMCs, sampled roughly 12 days after vaccination. These TCRs come from a man aged 50-59 years who received an inactivated influenza vaccine. Both conserved end residues are part of each CDR3. D genes are given only for firm matches. Size tells how often a clone was seen (once, few, many) or the class of an expanded clone, and some rows leave it out.

j_call: TRBJ2-3; v_call: TRBV5-1; d_call: NA; clone_size: many; cdr3_nt: TGCGCCAGCAGCTTGCAACCCGCAGGCACGCAGTATTTT; cdr3_aa: CASSLQPAGTQYF
j_call: TRBJ1-6; v_call: TRBV20-1; d_call: NA; clone_size: once; cdr3_nt: TGCAGTCCTCTCGCCGGGGGATATAATTCACCCCTCCACTTT; cdr3_aa: CSPLAGGYNSPLHF
j_call: TRBJ2-1; v_call: TRBV6-1; d_call: TRBD2; clone_size: NA; cdr3_nt: TGTGCCACCAGGGAGGGATTGTACAATGAGCAGTTCTTC; cdr3_aa: CATREGLYNEQFF
j_call: TRBJ2-5; v_call: TRBV12-3/TRBV12-4; d_call: NA; clone_size: NA; cdr3_nt: TGTGCCAGCAGTTTAGAGGGTAGCTCGTGGAAGACCCAGTACTTC; cdr3_aa: CASSLEGSSWKTQYF
j_call: TRBJ2-4; v_call: TRBV12-3/TRBV12-4; d_call: NA; clone_size: few; cdr3_nt: TGTGCCAGCAGCCCGGACCGGGGGCGGATAAACATTCAGTACTTC; cdr3_aa: CASSPDRGRINIQYF
j_call: TRBJ1-3; v_call: TRBV19; d_call: NA; clone_size: NA; cdr3_nt: TGTGCCAGTATTGAGCGCGTAAACTCTGGAAACACCATATATTTT; cdr3_aa: CASIERVNSGNTIYF
j_call: TRBJ2-7; v_call: TRBV20-1; d_call: NA; clone_size: few; cdr3_nt: TGCAGTGCCAGAAACAGGGTACCCCTCTCTTACGAGCAGTACTTC; cdr3_aa: CSARNRVPLSYEQYF
j_call: TRBJ2-7; v_call: TRBV20-1; d_call: NA; clone_size: NA; cdr3_nt: TGCAGTGCTAGAAACAGGCAGACCTACGAGCAGTACTTC; cdr3_aa: CSARNRQTYEQYF
j_call: TRBJ2-3; v_call: TRBV7-2; d_call: TRBD2; clone_size: NA; cdr3_nt: TGTGCCAGCAGCTTAACGGAGCGGGGGGCTCGCACAGATACGCAGTATTTT; cdr3_aa: CASSLTERGARTDTQYF
j_call: TRBJ1-5; v_call: TRBV7-9; d_call: NA; clone_size: NA; cdr3_nt: TGTGCCAGCAGCCCGCCAAATCAGCCCCAGCATTTT; cdr3_aa: CASSPPNQPQHF
j_call: TRBJ1-3; v_call: TRBV6-2/TRBV6-3; d_call: NA; clone_size: NA; cdr3_nt: TGTGCCAGCAGATTAGAGCCCGGATCCCCTGGAAACACCATATATTTT; cdr3_aa: CASRLEPGSPGNTIYF
j_call: TRBJ1-2; v_call: TRBV6-2/TRBV6-3; d_call: NA; clone_size: NA; cdr3_nt: TGTGCCAGCAGTTACTCGGCCAGTTCCTATGGCTACACCTTC; cdr3_aa: CASSYSASSYGYTF
j_call: TRBJ2-7; v_call: TRBV28; d_call: TRBD1; clone_size: many; cdr3_nt: TGTGCCAGCAGCCCGACAGGGAAAGTTCTCTACGAGCAGTACTTC; cdr3_aa: CASSPTGKVLYEQYF
j_call: TRBJ1-2; v_call: TRBV20-1; d_call: NA; clone_size: NA; cdr3_nt: TGCAGTGCTAGATCCGGACAGACCCACTATGGCTACACCTTC; cdr3_aa: CSARSGQTHYGYTF
j_call: TRBJ2-3; v_call: TRBV4-3; d_call: TRBD1; clone_size: few; cdr3_nt: TGCGCCAGCAGCCAGTATTACCGGGACAGAAACACAGATACGCAGTATTTT; cdr3_aa: CASSQYYRDRNTDTQYF
j_call: TRBJ2-7; v_call: TRBV18; d_call: TRBD2; clone_size: NA; cdr3_nt: TGTGCCAGCTCACCCACTAGCGGGGGGTTCTACGAGCAGTACTTC; cdr3_aa: CASSPTSGGFYEQYF
j_call: TRBJ2-1; v_call: TRBV4-1; d_call: NA; clone_size: few; cdr3_nt: TGCGCCAGCAGCCAAGATCCCCGGGGATACAATGAGCAGTTCTTC; cdr3_aa: CASSQDPRGYNEQFF
j_call: TRBJ2-3; v_call: TRBV20-1; d_call: TRBD2; clone_size: NA; cdr3_nt: TGCAGTGCTAGCGGGAGGGCCACGCAGTATTTT; cdr3_aa: CSASGRATQYF
j_call: TRBJ2-3; v_call: TRBV5-1; d_call: NA; clone_size: few; cdr3_nt: TGCGCCAGCAGCCCAGGGATCTCAGATACGCAGTATTTT; cdr3_aa: CASSPGISDTQYF
j_call: TRBJ2-2; v_call: TRBV7-2; d_call: NA; clone_size: few; cdr3_nt: TGTGCCAGCAGCCTTCAGGGGGGGGAGGCCGGGGAGCTGTTTTTT; cdr3_aa: CASSLQGGEAGELFF
j_call: TRBJ2-7; v_call: TRBV10-3; d_call: NA; clone_size: NA; cdr3_nt: TGTGCCATCAGTGACCAGGGATTGTCTTACTACGAGCAGTACTTC; cdr3_aa: CAISDQGLSYYEQYF
j_call: TRBJ2-7; v_call: TRBV16; d_call: TRBD1; clone_size: NA; cdr3_nt: TGTGCCAGCAGCCAGGACAGGGTGCCCTACGAGCAGTACTTC; cdr3_aa: CASSQDRVPYEQYF
j_call: TRBJ2-1; v_call: TRBV15; d_call: TRBD2; clone_size: NA; cdr3_nt: TGTGCCACCAGCAGAGGACGAGGACTAGCGGGAGATGAGCAGTTCTTC; cdr3_aa: CATSRGRGLAGDEQFF
j_call: TRBJ2-1; v_call: TRBV7-2; d_call: NA; clone_size: few; cdr3_nt: TGTGCCAGCAGCCAGGTAACGTCCTCCTACAATGAGCAGTTCTTC; cdr3_aa: CASSQVTSSYNEQFF